This TCR beta chain was recovered during a study of CD8 T cell repertoires and HIV-1 epitope variants. Study at large: Controls were a CMV, EBV and flu pool, Ebola AY9, and no peptide. Tested: three Gag epitope families, Nef HW9 and YT9.

CDR1 and CDR2 (germline): LGHNA, YSLEER. CDR3 size: 14 residues. The V gene end was trimmed by 4 bases and the J gene end by 0 bases; junction bases not matched to a gene: 3. Clones were read by immunoSEQ multiplex PCR, and TCRdb kept only the in-frame ones, dropping some. Of about 90,000 clones in the sample, roughly 80% were seen once. The sequenced material came from uncultured baseline CD8+ T cells from peripheral blood mononuclear cells (PBMCs). This clonotype originated in a male donor with HIV. The V call is TRBV4-3, the J call TRBJ2-7; 7 bases map to TRBD1. Here the CDR3 reads CASSPGTASYEQYF. The CDR3 DNA reads TGCGCCAGCAGCCCCGGGACAGCCTCCTACGAGCAGTACTTC.